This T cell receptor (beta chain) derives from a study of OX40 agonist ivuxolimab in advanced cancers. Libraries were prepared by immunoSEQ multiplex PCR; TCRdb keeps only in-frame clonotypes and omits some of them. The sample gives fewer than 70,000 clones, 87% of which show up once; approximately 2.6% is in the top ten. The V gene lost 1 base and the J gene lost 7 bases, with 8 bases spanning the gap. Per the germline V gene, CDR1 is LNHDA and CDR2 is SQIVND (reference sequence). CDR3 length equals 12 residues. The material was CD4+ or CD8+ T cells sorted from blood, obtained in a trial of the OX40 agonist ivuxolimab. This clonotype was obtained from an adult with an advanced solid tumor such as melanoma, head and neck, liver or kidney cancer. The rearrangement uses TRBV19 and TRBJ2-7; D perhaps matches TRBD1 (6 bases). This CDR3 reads CASSIGTEEQYF. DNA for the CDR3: TGTGCCAGTAGTATAGGGACAGAAGAGCAGTACTTC.